The 25 T cell receptor beta chains presented below share a single source sample, sequenced in a study of CD8 T cells in ankylosing spondylitis. MiXCR, applied by TCRdb to the 5' RACE reads, yields one record per CDR3 protein. The sample lists about 350,000 distinct CDR3 sequences; roughly 22% were seen once. The source material was blood, either unsorted or a sorted T cell fraction (not recorded which). Every receptor here comes from a male donor with ankylosing spondylitis or in good health (not recorded which).

V usage is TRBV7-9 and J usage is TRBJ2-5, with D perhaps matching TRBD1 (5 bases). Germline loops: CDR1 SEHNR, CDR2 FQNEAQ (reference sequence). Trimming took off 5 bases at V and 4 bases at J, with 20 bases between the two ends. CDR3 length: 16 amino acids. The CDR3 DNA follows: TGTGCCAGCAGCCTCGGGTGGGGCAGCCAGGGAGAGACCCAGTACTTC. Protein product: CASSLGWGSQGETQYF.

The chain uses TRBV6-2 or TRBV6-3 and TRBJ2-1, with TRBD2 as a possible D gene (5 bases). CDR1 and CDR2 (germline): MNHEY, SVGEGT. The CDR3 is made up of 15 amino acids. The V and J ends lost 2 bases and 0 bases respectively, with 8 bases between them. CDR3 in amino acids: CASSYDTSSYNEQFF. The DNA for the CDR3 is TGTGCCAGCAGTTACGATACTAGCTCCTACAATGAGCAGTTCTTC.

This chain joins TRBV6-1 and TRBJ2-5; the D gene is possibly TRBD1 (6 bases). V was shortened by 0 bases and J by 1 base, with 9 bases between the two germline ends. CDR1 is MNHNS, CDR2 SASEGT, per germline. CDR3 length equals 15 residues. CDR3 nucleotide sequence: TGTGCCAGCAGTGAAGCGGGGACACCCCAAGAGACCCAGTACTTC. Protein product: CASSEAGTPQETQYF.

This clonotype was recorded many times. The chain couples TRBV6-1 to TRBJ2-7; a possible D gene is TRBD2 (5 bases). The CDR3 consists of 14 residues. V was trimmed by 4 bases and J by 5 bases, leaving 15 bases between them. Germline CDR1 is MNHNS and CDR2 is SASEGT. CDR3 protein: CASSVEDSRHEQYF. As DNA, the CDR3 is TGTGCCAGCAGTGTGGAGGACTCTCGACACGAGCAGTACTTC.

V usage is TRBV7-9 and J usage is TRBJ2-2; a weak D match, TRBD1 (5 bases). Trimming removed 7 bases from V and 0 bases from J, with 12 bases in between. The CDR3 covers 15 residues. Looked up from germline, CDR1 is SEHNR and CDR2 is FQNEAQ (reference sequence). CDR3 loop: CASNVGLANTGELFF. The CDR3 bases are TGTGCCAGCAATGTGGGGCTCGCGAACACCGGGGAGCTGTTTTTT.

V is TRBV6-5 and J is TRBJ2-3; D remains unclear. The CDR3 consists of 16 residues. CDR1 and CDR2 (germline): MNHEY, SVGAGI. With 0 bases removed from V and 4 bases from J, the gap between germline ends came to 14 bases. The DNA of the CDR3 is TGTGCCAGCAGTTACTCAATAGGAGTAGAGGCAGATACGCAGTATTTT. This translates into CASSYSIGVEADTQYF.

Notes on this clonotype: This clone may be a read error of a much larger clone one base away. V is TRBV12-5 and J is TRBJ2-1; D not resolved. This CDR3 is 16 amino acids long. Germline assignment: CDR1 LGHNT and CDR2 FRNRAP. V lost 10 bases and J lost 2, with 21 bases in between. The CDR3 nucleotides are TGTGCTAATGGGCCCCACGAGGATCCCACCTACAATGAGCAGTTCTTC. Translated: CANGPHEDPTYNEQFF.

V and J are TRBV4-1 and TRBJ1-5, with 7 positions matching TRBD1. This CDR3 has 15 amino acids. CDR1 and CDR2 (germline): MGHRA, YSYEKL. J gave up 3 bases and V 0 bases, and 2 bases lay outside the gene matches. CDR3 in amino acids: CASSQEDRPNQPQHF. CDR3 nucleotide sequence: TGCGCCAGCAGCCAAGAGGACAGGCCCAATCAGCCCCAGCATTTT.

This clonotype occurred a few times. The rearrangement links TRBV10-1 to TRBJ2-1; 8 bases are a match to TRBD2. Per the germline V gene, CDR1 is WNHNN and CDR2 is SYGVQD (reference sequence). The J segment lost 13 bases and the V segment lost 0 bases, leaving 8 bases of the junction unmatched. CDR3 length: 14 amino acids. The chain's CDR3 is CASSESIAGRPQFF. CDR3 nucleotide sequence: TGCGCCAGCAGTGAGTCGATAGCGGGGAGGCCACAGTTCTTC.

The chain uses TRBV29-1 and TRBJ2-2; D uncertain. V lost 7 bases to trimming and J lost 2 bases, with 11 bases between them. Looked up from germline, CDR1 is SQVTM and CDR2 is ANQGSEA. This CDR3 has 13 amino acids. CDR3 coding DNA: TGCAGCGGAACCCAGCTAAACACCGGGGAGCTGTTTTTT. It translates to CSGTQLNTGELFF.

This clonotype appeared many times. The genes are TRBV12-3 or TRBV12-4 and TRBJ2-7; D is unresolved. This CDR3 spans 13 amino acids. Trimming removed 2 bases from V and 10 bases from J, with 15 bases in between. The CDR3 region is CASSLPGAPSQYF. CDR3 sequence (DNA): TGTGCCAGCAGTTTACCGGGCGCACCTTCCCAGTACTTC.

V is TRBV12-3 or TRBV12-4 and J is TRBJ2-3; unclear D gene. Trimming removed 5 bases from V and 3 bases from J, with 15 bases in between. The length of the CDR3 is 15 residues. CDR3 region: CASSQGPSWTDTQYF. The DNA of the CDR3 is TGTGCCAGCAGTCAAGGACCGAGTTGGACAGATACGCAGTATTTT.

The V call is TRBV6-2 or TRBV6-3, the J call TRBJ2-1, with 9 bases fitting TRBD2. V shed 4 bases, J shed 15 bases, and the junction held 10 bases outside the gene matches. Germline CDR1 reads MNHEY; CDR2 reads SVGEGT. CDR3 length: 13 residues. The CDR3 bases are TGTGCCAGCAGTTTAATAGCGGGGGAGGGGAGGTTCTTC. Its protein product is CASSLIAGEGRFF.

This clonotype showed up just a few times. This sequence joins TRBV2 and TRBJ2-1; unclear D gene. Germline CDR1 and CDR2: SNHLY and FYNNEI. CDR3 length equals 16 residues. V gave up 3 bases and J gave up 0 bases, with 12 bases separating them. As DNA, the CDR3 is TGTGCCAGCAGTGAGTTTGGACCGGACTCCTACAATGAGCAGTTCTTC. It translates to CASSEFGPDSYNEQFF.

This clonotype was picked up a small number of times. The genes are TRBV7-9 and TRBJ1-6; tentatively, D is TRBD1 (5 bases). The length of the CDR3 is 13 residues. In germline, CDR1 is SEHNR, CDR2 FQNEAQ (reference sequence). V was cut by 5 bases and J by 14 bases, with 16 bases left in between. Here the CDR3 reads CASSPIGGTALHF. The CDR3 nucleotides read TGTGCCAGCAGCCCCATCGGGGGAACGGCCCTCCACTTT.

This clonotype was detected a few times. This sequence joins TRBV11-2 and TRBJ2-1; D remains unclear. The V end was cut by 1 base, the J end by 0 bases, with 10 bases between. Germline CDR1 is SGHAT and CDR2 is FQNNGV. This CDR3 has 16 amino acids. CDR3 residues: CASSLVGVSSYNEQFF. CDR3 DNA: TGTGCCAGCAGCTTAGTCGGAGTAAGCTCCTACAATGAGCAGTTCTTC.

V is TRBV30 and J is TRBJ2-1; D gene uncertain. Germline V CDR1 and CDR2: GTSNPN, SVGIG (reference sequence). V dropped 1 base and J dropped 4 bases, with 11 bases sitting between them. The CDR3 totals 14 residues. The CDR3 nucleotides read TGTGCCTGGAGTGCTTTAGAAAGGTACAATGAGCAGTTCTTC. Translating gives CAWSALERYNEQFF.

The genes are TRBV9 and TRBJ2-3, with 7 bases fitting TRBD1. This CDR3 contains 16 residues. Trimming removed 4 bases from V and 4 bases from J; junction bases left unmatched: 12. CDR1 and CDR2 (germline): SGDLS, YYNGEE. The CDR3 is CASSPLVTGIADTQYF. The CDR3 DNA is TGTGCCAGCAGCCCACTTGTGACAGGGATCGCAGATACGCAGTATTTT.

The chain couples TRBV7-8 to TRBJ1-5; tentative D call: TRBD1 (6 bases). The V gene's germline CDR1 is SGHVS and CDR2 FQNEAQ. The CDR3 consists of 16 residues. V lost 2 bases and J 7 bases, leaving 18 bases between the germline ends. The DNA of the CDR3 is TGTGCCAGCAGCTTAATAGGCCCAGACAGGCCACAGCCCCAGCATTTT. This encodes CASSLIGPDRPQPQHF.

This clonotype has ten or more counts. The V and J genes are TRBV20-1 and TRBJ2-5; D could derive from TRBD1 or TRBD2 (5 bases each). The CDR3 is 15 amino acids. In germline, CDR1 is DFQATT, CDR2 SNEGSKA (reference sequence). Trimming removed 1 base from V and 1 base from J, with 13 bases in between. The CDR3 region has the DNA TGCAGTGCTAGAGCGGGGATCGGGACCCAAGAGACCCAGTACTTC. It translates to CSARAGIGTQETQYF.

The table lists this clonotype with a few counts. This chain joins TRBV12-3 or TRBV12-4 and TRBJ1-1; the D is unclear. The CDR3 runs 13 residues. The V end was cut by 6 bases, the J end by 0 bases, with 8 bases between. CDR3 region: CASSPYLNTEAFF. CDR3 sequence (DNA): TGTGCCAGCAGCCCTTACTTGAACACTGAAGCTTTCTTT.

This sequence joins TRBV7-9 and TRBJ2-2; a possible D gene is TRBD1 (5 bases). The CDR3 spans 13 residues. With 8 bases removed from V and 1 base from J, the gap between germline ends came to 8 bases. Germline CDR1 and CDR2: SEHNR and FQNEAQ (reference sequence). CDR3: CASQGKNTGELFF. The CDR3 DNA follows: TGTGCCAGCCAGGGCAAGAACACCGGGGAGCTGTTTTTT.

The chain uses TRBV7-9 and TRBJ2-3; D may be TRBD2 (6 bases). V was shortened by 5 bases and J by 3 bases, with 15 bases between the two germline ends. The CDR3 spans 15 residues. Germline values: CDR1 SEHNR, CDR2 FQNEAQ (reference sequence). The CDR3 loop is CASSIRDSRTDTQYF. CDR3 DNA: TGTGCCAGCAGCATTAGGGACTCTAGAACAGATACGCAGTATTTT.

A few counts support this clonotype. The genes are TRBV9 and TRBJ2-1; a weak D match, TRBD1 (5 bases). CDR1 is SGDLS, CDR2 YYNGEE, per germline. The V and J ends lost 0 bases and 2 bases respectively, with 12 bases between them. The CDR3 is made up of 16 amino acids. In DNA, the CDR3 is TGTGCCAGCAGCGTAGATTTGGACAAGACCTACAATGAGCAGTTCTTC. Protein sequence: CASSVDLDKTYNEQFF.

CDR3 DNA sequence: TGCGCCAGCAGCCAAACAGATAGACTAGCGGATCTAAGCACCGGGGAGCTGTTTTTT. Translation: CASSQTDRLADLSTGELFF. The genes are TRBV5-1 and TRBJ2-2; 9 bases fit TRBD2. V gave up 4 bases and J gave up 4 bases; unmatched junction bases: 17. Germline assignment: CDR1 SGHRS and CDR2 YFSETQ. This CDR3 has 19 residues.